What follows are 23 T cell receptor beta chains derived from one specimen sequenced in a study of chemoradiotherapy in HPV16-positive cancers (dated by TCRdb to between 2020 and 2023). Libraries were constructed by the immunoSEQ multiplex PCR assay. In TCRdb, the immuneACCESS table is reduced to in-frame sequences with V and J assigned. These tables do not hold every clone; where another copy was compared, an unresolved V gene accounts for under half, and the others remain unexplained. Here the sample has about 22,000 clones; over 85% occur a single time. The top ten clonotypes cover 17% of the sample. The material sequenced was blood, taken from a patient who underwent chemoradiotherapy. The receptors derive from a human donor with HPV-associated anogenital cancer.

The V gene is TRBV5-6, the J gene TRBJ2-5, with 9 bases aligning to TRBD2. The CDR3 covers 15 residues. V lost 2 bases and J lost 5; bases outside the gene matches: 7. Germline loops: CDR1 SGHDT, CDR2 YYEEEE. CDR3 residues: CASSFRLAGSETQYF. The CDR3 DNA is TGTGCCAGCAGCTTCCGGCTAGCGGGAAGTGAGACCCAGTACTTC.

This clone was picked up one time. The chain uses TRBV4-2 and TRBJ1-4; D gene uncertain. The V and J ends lost 2 bases and 7 bases respectively, with 11 bases between them. Germline loops: CDR1 LGHNA, CDR2 YNFKEQ. The CDR3 runs to 14 residues. In DNA, the CDR3 is TGTGCCAGCAGCCAACCAGGAGTTAGTGAAAAACTGTTTTTT. Residues: CASSQPGVSEKLFF.

This clone was seen just once. V is TRBV27 and J is TRBJ2-1, with unresolved D. The V end was cut by 2 bases, the J end by 2 bases, with 10 bases between. Looked up from germline, CDR1 is MNHEY and CDR2 is SMNVEV (reference sequence). This CDR3 contains 15 residues. The CDR3 loop reads CASSLTSDPYNEQFF. The CDR3 DNA sequence: TGTGCCAGCAGTTTAACCAGCGACCCCTACAATGAGCAGTTCTTC.

The J gene is TRBJ1-2, the V gene TRBV5-1, with a weak D call TRBD1 (6 bases). Germline values: CDR1 SGHRS, CDR2 YFSETQ. There are 15 residues in the CDR3. V lost 1 base and J 4 bases, leaving 14 bases between the germline ends. The CDR3 DNA reads as TGCGCCAGCAGCTTGTCCCTGGGCAGGGGCTATGGCTACACCTTC. Translating it yields CASSLSLGRGYGYTF. Combining the CDR3 with reference TRBV5-1 and TRBJ1-2 gives the whole variable domain KAGVTQTPRYLIKTRGQQVTLSCSPISGHRSVSWYQQTPGQGLQFLFEYFSETQRNKGNFPGRFSGRQFSNSRSEMNVSTLELGDSALYLCASSLSLGRGYGYTFGSGTRLTVV.

This chain connects TRBV21-1 to TRBJ1-2; the DNA was not used to check the table's D call, TRBD1. TRBV21-1 is reported as a pseudogene. There are 15 residues in the CDR3. CDR3 nucleotides: TGTGCCAGCAGCAACTCAGCAGGGTCCAGCTATCGCTACACCTTC. Protein: CASSNSAGSSYRYTF.

The gene calls are TRBV27 and TRBJ1-1; the D is unclear. CDR3 length equals 16 residues. V was trimmed by 0 bases and J by 1 base, leaving 12 bases between them. Germline V gene lookup returns CDR1 MNHEY and CDR2 SMNVEV (reference sequence). CDR3 residues: CASSLSAVRSNTEAFF. The CDR3 nucleotides read TGTGCCAGCAGTTTATCGGCGGTGAGATCGAACACTGAAGCTTTCTTT.

This chain joins TRBV7-9 and TRBJ1-3; TRBD1 matches 7 bases. Looked up from germline, CDR1 is SEHNR and CDR2 is FQNEAQ (reference sequence). There are 14 residues in the CDR3. V was clipped by 4 bases and J by 2 bases; unmatched bases: 2. The CDR3 loop reads CASSYRGPGNTIYF. The CDR3 nucleotides read TGTGCCAGCAGCTACAGGGGCCCTGGAAACACCATATATTTT. Full variable domain (rest looked up from reference TRBV7-9 and TRBJ1-3): DTGVSQNPRHKITKRGQNVTFRCDPISEHNRLYWYRQTLGQGPEFLTYFQNEAQLEKSRLLSDRFSAERPKGSFSTLEIQRTEQGDSAMYLCASSYRGPGNTIYFGEGSWLTVV.

The rearrangement uses TRBV5-4 and TRBJ2-6, with a weak D call TRBD1 (5 bases). This CDR3 contains 16 residues. With 3 bases removed from V and 0 bases from J, the gap between germline ends came to 10 bases. Germline V gene data show CDR1 as SGHNT and CDR2 as YYREEE (reference sequence). The CDR3 region is CASSWGPSSGANVLTF. CDR3 in DNA: TGTGCCAGCAGCTGGGGCCCGAGCTCTGGGGCCAACGTCCTGACTTTC.

This clone occurred once. This chain uses TRBV6-5 with TRBJ1-2; D gene ambiguous. The CDR3 runs 12 residues. The V gene's germline CDR1 is MNHEY and CDR2 SVGAGI. The ends were cut back, 4 bases at V and 5 bases at J, with 8 bases in the middle. CDR3 region: CASSLKGYGYTF. CDR3 nucleotides: TGTGCCAGCAGTTTAAAGGGATATGGCTACACCTTC.

The genes are TRBV28 and TRBJ1-4, with 9 nucleotides matching TRBD1. This CDR3 is built from 15 residues. Germline V CDR1 and CDR2: MDHEN, SYDVKM. V was clipped by 4 bases and J by 9 bases; unmatched bases: 9. CDR3 in DNA: TGTGCCAGCAGTTCGAGGGGGACAGGGCTTCAAAAACTGTTTTTT. It translates to CASSSRGTGLQKLFF.

V and J are TRBV27 and TRBJ2-5; 11 nucleotides line up with TRBD2. The CDR3 sequence is 15 residues long. Trimming took 6 bases from V and 5 from J; bases not matched to a gene: 8. Germline assignment: CDR1 MNHEY and CDR2 SMNVEV (reference sequence). The CDR3, as DNA: TGTGCCAGCAGCCCGGGGACTAGCGGAGGGGAGACCCAGTACTTC. Protein sequence: CASSPGTSGGETQYF.

The J gene is TRBJ1-3, the V gene TRBV4-3; 12 nucleotides agree with TRBD1. Germline CDR1 LGHNA, CDR2 YSLEER. CDR3 size: 19 residues. V shed 4 bases, J shed 2 bases, and the junction held 12 bases outside the gene matches. DNA of the CDR3: TGCGCCAGCAGCCTTCATACGGGACAGGGGGCTTCAGCTGGAAACACCATATATTTT. Its translation is CASSLHTGQGASAGNTIYF.

The chain links TRBV7-6 to TRBJ2-7, with 8 bases that match TRBD2. The CDR3 runs 16 residues. Per the germline V gene, CDR1 is SGHVS and CDR2 is FNYEAQ. J was trimmed by 4 bases and V by 0 bases; bases with no gene match: 8. The CDR3 DNA reads TGTGCCAGCAGCTTAGCAGATCCCAGCGGGAGTTACGAGCAGTACTTC. Encoded protein: CASSLADPSGSYEQYF.

The chain has TRBV6-1 and TRBJ2-7; TRBD1 or TRBD2 may be the D gene (5 bases each). V was pared by 3 bases and J by 6 bases, with 18 bases between. Germline V gives CDR1 MNHNS, CDR2 SASEGT. The CDR3 is 15 amino acids. CDR3 sequence reads: CASSDPGTPSGEQYF. The CDR3 coding sequence is TGTGCCAGCAGTGACCCCGGGACCCCCTCCGGCGAGCAGTACTTC.

This chain connects TRBV4-1 to TRBJ1-1, with TRBD1 as a possible D gene (6 bases). Germline assignment: CDR1 MGHRA and CDR2 YSYEKL. The CDR3 is made up of 14 amino acids. The V and J ends lost 1 base and 12 bases respectively, with 18 bases between them. Written as DNA, the CDR3 is TGCGCCAGCAGCCAAGGGCGGGGGGCGCAGAGGTCTTTCTTT. This gives the protein CASSQGRGAQRSFF.

The chain is built from TRBV19 and TRBJ1-1; a weak D match, TRBD1 (5 bases). The germline CDR1 and CDR2 sequences are LNHDA and SQIVND (reference sequence). The CDR3 sequence is 17 residues long. V was pared by 4 bases and J by 2 bases, with 20 bases between. The CDR3 coding sequence is TGTGCCAGTAGTACGGGCCGGACGAAGGGGCCAAACACTGAAGCTTTCTTT. Amino acids: CASSTGRTKGPNTEAFF.

This sequence joins TRBV7-9 and TRBJ2-7, with 8 bases that match TRBD1. This CDR3 contains 15 residues. CDR1 is SEHNR and CDR2 is FQNEAQ in the germline V gene (reference sequence). Trimming took 2 bases from V and 5 from J; bases not matched to a gene: 8. As DNA, the CDR3 is TGTGCCAGCAGCTTAATTAGGACAGGGATCCACGAGCAGTACTTC. Translating gives CASSLIRTGIHEQYF.

V usage is TRBV18 and J usage is TRBJ2-5; tentative D call: TRBD1 (6 bases). Trimming cost V 1 base and J 5 bases, with 17 bases left between them. The CDR3 runs 16 residues. CDR1 and CDR2 (germline): KGHSH, LQKENI. CDR3 loop: CASSPQDGLQGETQYF. As DNA, the CDR3 is TGTGCCAGCTCACCACAGGACGGACTCCAGGGGGAGACCCAGTACTTC. Based on the CDR3 plus reference TRBV18 and TRBJ2-5, the full variable domain is NAGVMQNPRHLVRRRGQEARLRCSPMKGHSHVYWYRQLPEEGLKFMVYLQKENIIDESGMPKERFSAEFPKEGPSILRIQQVVRGDSAAYFCASSPQDGLQGETQYFGPGTRLLVL.

The rearrangement links TRBV27 to TRBJ1-2; the D gene is possibly TRBD1 (5 bases). This CDR3 is 14 amino acids long. Germline V gene sequence: CDR1 MNHEY, CDR2 SMNVEV (reference sequence). With 5 bases removed from V and 6 bases from J, the gap between germline ends came to 16 bases. Written as DNA, the CDR3 is TGTGCCAGCAGTCGGAGGGGAATTGGAGATGGCTACACCTTC. Translation gives CASSRRGIGDGYTF.

The chain links TRBV7-2 to TRBJ2-7, with D possibly TRBD1 on 5 matching bases. CDR3 length: 13 amino acids. The V gene lost 5 bases and the J gene lost 4 bases, with 12 bases spanning the gap. Germline CDR1 is SGHTA and CDR2 is FQGNSA. Here the CDR3 DNA reads TGTGCCAGCAGCGTTTCCACAGGATACGAGCAGTACTTC. It translates to CASSVSTGYEQYF.

This chain uses TRBV15 with TRBJ2-7; D is unresolved. Germline V gene data show CDR1 as LNHNV and CDR2 as YYDKDF (reference sequence). This CDR3 has 15 residues. V lost 0 bases and J 2 bases, leaving 11 bases between the germline ends. The chain's CDR3 is CATSRDKGTTYEQYF. CDR3 coding DNA: TGTGCCACCAGCAGAGATAAGGGTACCACCTACGAGCAGTACTTC.

The gene calls are TRBV11-2 and TRBJ2-1, with 8 bases lining up with TRBD2. V lost 0 bases and J lost 7; bases outside the gene matches: 8. Germline CDR1 SGHAT, CDR2 FQNNGV. CDR3 length equals 16 residues. CDR3 bases: TGTGCCAGCAGCTTAGATTTCGGGGGGGCGACAAATGAGCAGTTCTTC. This codes for CASSLDFGGATNEQFF.

The chain combines TRBV5-6 with TRBJ1-1; D is ambiguous. The CDR3 contains 12 residues. The V gene lost 3 bases and the J gene lost 8 bases, with 11 bases spanning the gap. In germline, CDR1 is SGHDT, CDR2 YYEEEE. The DNA for the CDR3 is TGTGCCAGCAGCTATCTGGCAGGAGAAGCTTTCTTT. The encoded protein is CASSYLAGEAFF.